The 3 T cell receptor beta chains below come from one sample, sequenced in a study of blood T cells in healthy people across ages. Through a sample-barcoded 5' primer and a J-beta primer mix, a second PCR was run for about 6 to 11 cycles. One entry per CDR3 protein, called by TCRdb with MiXCR from the 5' RACE reads. This sample has some 900,000 distinct CDR3 sequences, with 40% to 60% found just once. The sequenced material came from blood. The receptors shown here come from a man aged 30 to 39 in good health.

This clonotype appeared a single time. The V call is TRBV29-1, the J call TRBJ2-7; possibly TRBD1 for D (5 bases). This CDR3 comprises 14 residues. The V gene lost 0 bases and the J gene lost 1 base, with 10 bases spanning the gap. Germline V gene lookup returns CDR1 SQVTM and CDR2 ANQGSEA. The CDR3 region is CSVEDDDRSYEQYF. The CDR3 region has the DNA TGCAGCGTTGAAGATGACGACAGATCCTACGAGCAGTACTTC.

Ten or more counts support this clonotype. The rearrangement joins TRBV7-3 to TRBJ2-3; 10 positions match TRBD2. The CDR3 spans 15 residues. V was clipped by 5 bases and J by 2 bases; unmatched bases: 4. Germline assignment: CDR1 SGHTA and CDR2 FQGTGA. The CDR3 DNA sequence: TGTGCCAGCAGCGCACTAGCGGGGTCCACAGATACGCAGTATTTT. Its protein product is CASSALAGSTDTQYF. The entire variable domain, with the rest obtained from reference TRBV7-3 and TRBJ2-3, is as follows: GAGVSQTPSNKVTEKGKYVELRCDPISGHTALYWYRQSLGQGPEFLIYFQGTGAADDSGLPNDRFFAVRPEGSVSTLKIQRTERGDSAVYLCASSALAGSTDTQYFGPGTRLTVL.

The rearrangement links TRBV20-1 to TRBJ1-5, with D possibly matching TRBD1 (6 bases). V was clipped by 0 bases and J by 0 bases, with 6 bases between them. CDR3 size: 14 residues. The germline CDR1 and CDR2 sequences are DFQATT and SNEGSKA (reference sequence). CDR3 in amino acids: CSARDRGSNQPQHF. The CDR3 DNA reads TGCAGTGCTAGAGACAGGGGTAGCAATCAGCCCCAGCATTTT.